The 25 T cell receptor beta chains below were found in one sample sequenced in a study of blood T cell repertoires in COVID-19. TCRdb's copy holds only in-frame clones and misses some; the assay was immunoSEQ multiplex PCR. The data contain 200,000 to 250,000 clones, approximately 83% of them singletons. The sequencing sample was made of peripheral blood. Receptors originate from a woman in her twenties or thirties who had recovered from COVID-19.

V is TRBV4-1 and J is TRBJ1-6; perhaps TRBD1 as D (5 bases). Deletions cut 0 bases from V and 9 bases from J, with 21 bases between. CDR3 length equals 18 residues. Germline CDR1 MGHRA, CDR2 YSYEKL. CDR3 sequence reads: CASSQDSGGMGSGSPLHF. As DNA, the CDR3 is TGCGCCAGCAGCCAAGATAGCGGGGGAATGGGTTCGGGTTCACCCCTCCACTTT.

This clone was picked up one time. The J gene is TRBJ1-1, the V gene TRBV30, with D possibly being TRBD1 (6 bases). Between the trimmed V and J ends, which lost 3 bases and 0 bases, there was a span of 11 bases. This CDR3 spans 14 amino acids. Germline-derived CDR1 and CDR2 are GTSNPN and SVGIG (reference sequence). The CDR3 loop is CAWRWGHLNTEAFF. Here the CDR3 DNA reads TGTGCCTGGAGGTGGGGACACTTGAACACTGAAGCTTTCTTT. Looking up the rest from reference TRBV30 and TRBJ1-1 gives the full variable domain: SQTIHQWPATLVQPVGSPLSLECTVEGTSNPNLYWYRQAAGRGLQLLFYSVGIGQISSEVPQNLSASRPQDRQFILSSKKLLLSDSGFYLCAWRWGHLNTEAFFGQGTRLTVV.

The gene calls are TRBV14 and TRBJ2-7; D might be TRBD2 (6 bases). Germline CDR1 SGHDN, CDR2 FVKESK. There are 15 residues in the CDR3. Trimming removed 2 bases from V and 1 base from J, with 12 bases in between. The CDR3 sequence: CASSQLHGGSYEQYF. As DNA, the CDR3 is TGTGCCAGCAGCCAATTGCACGGGGGTTCCTACGAGCAGTACTTC.

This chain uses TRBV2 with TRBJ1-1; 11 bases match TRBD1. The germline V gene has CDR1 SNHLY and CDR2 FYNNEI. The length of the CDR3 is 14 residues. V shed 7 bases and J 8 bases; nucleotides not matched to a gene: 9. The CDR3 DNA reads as TGTGCCAGCAAAGGACAGGGGGCGGGGATCGAAGCTTTCTTT. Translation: CASKGQGAGIEAFF.

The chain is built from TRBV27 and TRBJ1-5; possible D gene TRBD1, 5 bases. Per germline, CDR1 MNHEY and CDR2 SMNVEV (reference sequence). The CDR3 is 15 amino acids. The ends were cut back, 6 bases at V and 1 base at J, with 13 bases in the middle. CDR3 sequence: CASSPGGESNQPQHF. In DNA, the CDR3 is TGTGCCAGCAGCCCCGGGGGGGAGAGCAATCAGCCCCAGCATTTT.

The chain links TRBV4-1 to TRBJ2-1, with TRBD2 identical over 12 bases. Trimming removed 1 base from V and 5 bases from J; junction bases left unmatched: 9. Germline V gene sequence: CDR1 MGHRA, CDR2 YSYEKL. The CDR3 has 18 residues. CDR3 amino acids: CASSQVYASGGANNEQFF. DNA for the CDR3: TGCGCCAGCAGCCAAGTTTACGCTAGCGGGGGGGCGAACAATGAGCAGTTCTTC.

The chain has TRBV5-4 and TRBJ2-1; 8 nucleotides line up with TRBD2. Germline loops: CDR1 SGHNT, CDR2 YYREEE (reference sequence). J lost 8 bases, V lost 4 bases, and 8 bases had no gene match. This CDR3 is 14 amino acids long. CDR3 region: CASSPDSGRDEQFF. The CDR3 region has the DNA TGTGCCAGCAGCCCTGACAGCGGGAGAGATGAGCAGTTCTTC.

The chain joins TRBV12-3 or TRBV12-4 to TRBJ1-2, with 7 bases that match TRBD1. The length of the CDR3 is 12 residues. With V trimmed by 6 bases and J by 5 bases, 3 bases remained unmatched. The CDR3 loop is CASSPQGYGYTF. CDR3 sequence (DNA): TGTGCCAGCAGCCCACAGGGGTATGGCTACACCTTC.

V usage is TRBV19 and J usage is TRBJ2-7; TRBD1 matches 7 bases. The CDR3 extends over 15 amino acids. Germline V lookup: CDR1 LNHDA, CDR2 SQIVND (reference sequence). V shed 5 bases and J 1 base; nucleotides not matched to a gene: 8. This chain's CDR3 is CASSPGAGGSYEQYF. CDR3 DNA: TGTGCCAGTAGTCCCGGGGCAGGGGGATCCTACGAGCAGTACTTC. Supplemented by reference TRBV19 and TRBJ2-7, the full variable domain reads DGGITQSPKYLFRKEGQNVTLSCEQNLNHDAMYWYRQDPGQGLRLIYYSQIVNDFQKGDIAEGYSVSREKKESFPLTVTSAQKNPTAFYLCASSPGAGGSYEQYFGPGTRLTVT.

The DNA for the CDR3 is TGTGCCAGCAGTGTAGAGGGCAGGGAGACCCAGTACTTC. This encodes CASSVEGRETQYF. V usage is TRBV2 and J usage is TRBJ2-5, with D perhaps TRBD2 (5 bases). CDR3 length equals 13 residues. Germline CDR1 reads SNHLY; CDR2 reads FYNNEI. The V and J ends lost 4 bases and 5 bases respectively, with 11 bases between them.

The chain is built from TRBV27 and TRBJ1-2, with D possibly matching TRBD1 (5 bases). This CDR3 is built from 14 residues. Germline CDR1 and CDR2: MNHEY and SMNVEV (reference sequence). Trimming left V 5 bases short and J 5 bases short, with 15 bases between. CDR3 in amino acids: CASSPYQGGYGYTF. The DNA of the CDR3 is TGTGCCAGCAGTCCGTACCAGGGAGGATATGGCTACACCTTC.

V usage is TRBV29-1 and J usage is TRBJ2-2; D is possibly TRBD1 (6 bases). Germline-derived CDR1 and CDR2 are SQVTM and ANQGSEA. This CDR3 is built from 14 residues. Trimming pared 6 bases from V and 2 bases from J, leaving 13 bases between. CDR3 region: CSVAGTPNTGELFF. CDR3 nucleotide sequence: TGCAGCGTCGCCGGGACACCAAACACCGGGGAGCTGTTTTTT.

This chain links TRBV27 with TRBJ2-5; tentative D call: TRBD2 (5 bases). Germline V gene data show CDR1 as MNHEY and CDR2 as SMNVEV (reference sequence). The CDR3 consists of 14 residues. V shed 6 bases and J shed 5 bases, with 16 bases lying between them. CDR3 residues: CASRRAALRETQYF. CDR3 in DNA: TGTGCCAGCAGGAGGGCAGCTCTAAGGGAGACCCAGTACTTC.

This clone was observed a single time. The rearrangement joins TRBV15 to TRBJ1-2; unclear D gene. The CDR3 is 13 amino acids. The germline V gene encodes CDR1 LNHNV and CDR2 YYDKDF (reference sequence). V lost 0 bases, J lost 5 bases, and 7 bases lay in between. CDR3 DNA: TGTGCCACCAGCAGAGATTCGGAGTATGGCTACACCTTC. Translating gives CATSRDSEYGYTF.

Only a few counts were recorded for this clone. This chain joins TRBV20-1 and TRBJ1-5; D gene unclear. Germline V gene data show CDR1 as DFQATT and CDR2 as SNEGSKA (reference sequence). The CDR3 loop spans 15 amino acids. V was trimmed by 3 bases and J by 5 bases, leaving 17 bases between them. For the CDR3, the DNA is TGCAGTGCTAGTGCACCGGCGGGGAGTGATCAGCCCCAGCATTTT. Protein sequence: CSASAPAGSDQPQHF.

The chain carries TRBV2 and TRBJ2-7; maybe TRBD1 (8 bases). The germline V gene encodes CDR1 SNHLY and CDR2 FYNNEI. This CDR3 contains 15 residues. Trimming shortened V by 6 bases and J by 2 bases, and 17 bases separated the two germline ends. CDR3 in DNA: TGTGCCAGCAGCAAAACAGGGGGGGGACCCTACGAGCAGTACTTC. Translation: CASSKTGGGPYEQYF.

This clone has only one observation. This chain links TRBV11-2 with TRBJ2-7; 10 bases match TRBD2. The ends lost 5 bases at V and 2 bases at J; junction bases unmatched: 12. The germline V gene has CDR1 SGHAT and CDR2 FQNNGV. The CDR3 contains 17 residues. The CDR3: CASSRRLAGVPTYEQYF. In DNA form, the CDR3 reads TGTGCCAGCAGCCGTAGGCTAGCGGGAGTTCCCACCTACGAGCAGTACTTC.

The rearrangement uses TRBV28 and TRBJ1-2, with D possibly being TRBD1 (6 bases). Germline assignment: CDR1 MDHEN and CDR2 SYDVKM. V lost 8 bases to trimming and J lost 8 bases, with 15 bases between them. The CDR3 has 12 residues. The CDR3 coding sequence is TGTGCCAGCCTGTTCAGGGGAGGGGGCTACACCTTC. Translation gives CASLFRGGGYTF.

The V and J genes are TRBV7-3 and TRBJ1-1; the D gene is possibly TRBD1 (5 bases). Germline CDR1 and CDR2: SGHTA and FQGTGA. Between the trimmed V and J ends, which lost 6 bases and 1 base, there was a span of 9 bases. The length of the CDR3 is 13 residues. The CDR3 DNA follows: TGTGCCAGCAGTAAACAGGCGAACACTGAAGCTTTCTTT. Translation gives CASSKQANTEAFF.

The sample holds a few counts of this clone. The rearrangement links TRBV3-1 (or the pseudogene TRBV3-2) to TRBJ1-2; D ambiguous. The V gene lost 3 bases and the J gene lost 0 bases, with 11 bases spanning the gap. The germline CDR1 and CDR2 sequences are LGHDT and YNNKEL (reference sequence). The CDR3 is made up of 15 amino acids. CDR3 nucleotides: TGTGCCAGCAGCCAGACGACGGGAGCTAACTATGGCTACACCTTC. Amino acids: CASSQTTGANYGYTF.

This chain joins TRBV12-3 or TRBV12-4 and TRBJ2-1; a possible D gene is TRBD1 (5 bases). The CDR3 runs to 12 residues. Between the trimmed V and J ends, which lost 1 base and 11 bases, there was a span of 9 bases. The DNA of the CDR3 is TGTGCCAGCAGTTTAGGACAGTTCAAGCAGTTCTTC. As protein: CASSLGQFKQFF.

The CDR3 sequence: CASSLPPGKNTGELFF. The CDR3 DNA reads as TGCGCCAGCAGCTTACCCCCGGGAAAAAACACCGGGGAGCTGTTTTTT. This chain connects TRBV5-1 to TRBJ2-2; a weak D match, TRBD2 (5 bases). Germline loops: CDR1 SGHRS, CDR2 YFSETQ. V gave up 2 bases and J gave up 2 bases, with 13 bases separating them. This CDR3 has 16 amino acids.

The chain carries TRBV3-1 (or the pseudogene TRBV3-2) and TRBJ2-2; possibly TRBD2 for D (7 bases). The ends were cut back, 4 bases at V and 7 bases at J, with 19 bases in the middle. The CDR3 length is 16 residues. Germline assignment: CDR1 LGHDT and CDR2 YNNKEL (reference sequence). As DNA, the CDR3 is TGTGCCAGCAGCCTCCAAGCTGGCGGGGGCATCGGGGAGCTGTTTTTT. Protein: CASSLQAGGGIGELFF.

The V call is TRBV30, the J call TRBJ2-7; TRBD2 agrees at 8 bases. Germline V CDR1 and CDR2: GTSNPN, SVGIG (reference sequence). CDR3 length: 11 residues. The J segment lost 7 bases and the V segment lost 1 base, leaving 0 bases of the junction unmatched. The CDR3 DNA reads TGTGCCTGGAGTGGACTAGCGGAGCAGTACTTC. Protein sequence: CAWSGLAEQYF.

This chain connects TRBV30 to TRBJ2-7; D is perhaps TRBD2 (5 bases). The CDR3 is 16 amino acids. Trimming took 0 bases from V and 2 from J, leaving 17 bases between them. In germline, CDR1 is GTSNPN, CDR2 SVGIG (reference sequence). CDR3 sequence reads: CAWSVRGVEGTYEQYF. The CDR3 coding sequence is TGTGCCTGGAGTGTACGGGGAGTTGAGGGTACCTACGAGCAGTACTTC.